This TCR beta chain was recovered during a study of blood T cell repertoires in COVID-19. Study information: Specimens from acute and convalescent COVID-19 originated in the United States, Italy and Spain.

This clone has just a few counts. Original processing notes: The authors estimated nucleated cell counts from reference gene primer amplification. TCRdb keeps only in-frame clones here, not all; method: immunoSEQ multiplex PCR. Clonal size and the V and J genes are those of that table, whereas D and trimming came from the DNA. The sample comprises some 87,000 clones, around 76% of which are singletons, and about 20% rests with the top ten. The CDR3 loop spans 11 amino acids. V lost 8 bases to trimming and J lost 2 bases, with 3 bases between them. The germline CDR1 and CDR2 sequences are MGHDK and SYGVNS.

The chain joins TRBV25-1 to TRBJ2-2; D gene ambiguous. This receptor was identified in an elderly woman with active or convalescent COVID-19. The sample comprised peripheral blood. CDR3 sequence: CASLNTGELFF. The CDR3 DNA reads TGTGCCAGCCTTAACACCGGGGAGCTGTTTTTT.